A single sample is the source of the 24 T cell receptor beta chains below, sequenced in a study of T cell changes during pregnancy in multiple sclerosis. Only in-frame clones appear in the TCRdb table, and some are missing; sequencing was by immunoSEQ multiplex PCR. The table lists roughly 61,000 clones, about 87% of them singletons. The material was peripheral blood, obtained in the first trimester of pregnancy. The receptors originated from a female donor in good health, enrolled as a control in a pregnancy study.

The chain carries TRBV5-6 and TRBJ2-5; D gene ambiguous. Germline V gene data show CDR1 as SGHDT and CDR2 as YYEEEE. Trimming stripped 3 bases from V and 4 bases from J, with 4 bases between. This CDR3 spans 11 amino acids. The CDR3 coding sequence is TGTGCCAGCAGCTCCAGAGAGACCCAGTACTTC. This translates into CASSSRETQYF.

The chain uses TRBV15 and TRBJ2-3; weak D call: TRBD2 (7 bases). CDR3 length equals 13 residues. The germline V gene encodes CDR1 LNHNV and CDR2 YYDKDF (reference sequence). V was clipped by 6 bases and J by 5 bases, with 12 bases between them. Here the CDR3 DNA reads TGTGCCACCAGACGGGGGGCGGAAGATACGCAGTATTTT. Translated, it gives CATRRGAEDTQYF.

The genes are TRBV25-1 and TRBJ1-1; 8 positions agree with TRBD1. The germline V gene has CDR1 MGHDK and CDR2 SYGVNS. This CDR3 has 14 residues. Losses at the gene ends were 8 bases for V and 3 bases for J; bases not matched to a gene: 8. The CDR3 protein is CASHRSGGDTEAFF. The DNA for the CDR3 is TGTGCCAGCCACCGATCAGGGGGCGACACTGAAGCTTTCTTT.

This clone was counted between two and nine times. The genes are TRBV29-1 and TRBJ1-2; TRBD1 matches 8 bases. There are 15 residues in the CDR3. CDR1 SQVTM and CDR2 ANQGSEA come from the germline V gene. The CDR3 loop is CSARGQGAPTYGYTF. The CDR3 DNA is TGCAGTGCCCGAGGACAGGGAGCCCCCACCTATGGCTACACCTTC.

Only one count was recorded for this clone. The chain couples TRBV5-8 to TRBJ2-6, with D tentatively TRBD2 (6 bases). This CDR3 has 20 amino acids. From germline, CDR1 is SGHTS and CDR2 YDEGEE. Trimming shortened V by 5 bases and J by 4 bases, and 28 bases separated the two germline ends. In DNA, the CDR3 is TGTGCCAGCAGTCTTGGCGGGGTGGGACGAATTTTATCCGGGGCCAACGTCCTGACTTTC. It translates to CASSLGGVGRILSGANVLTF.

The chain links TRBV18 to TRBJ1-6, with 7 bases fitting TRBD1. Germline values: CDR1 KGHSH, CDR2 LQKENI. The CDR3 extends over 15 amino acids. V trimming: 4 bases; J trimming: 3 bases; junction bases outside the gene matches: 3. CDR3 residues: CASSQGASYNSPLHF. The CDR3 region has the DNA TGTGCCAGCTCACAGGGGGCAAGCTATAATTCACCCCTCCACTTT.

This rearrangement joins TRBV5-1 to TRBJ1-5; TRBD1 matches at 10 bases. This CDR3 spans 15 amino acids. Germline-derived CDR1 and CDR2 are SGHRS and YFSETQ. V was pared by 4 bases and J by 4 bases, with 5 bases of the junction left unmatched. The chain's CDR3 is CASSRGTGANQPQHF. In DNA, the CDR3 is TGCGCCAGCAGCCGGGGGACAGGGGCAAATCAGCCCCAGCATTTT. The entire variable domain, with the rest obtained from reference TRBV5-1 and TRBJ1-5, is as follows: KAGVTQTPRYLIKTRGQQVTLSCSPISGHRSVSWYQQTPGQGLQFLFEYFSETQRNKGNFPGRFSGRQFSNSRSEMNVSTLELGDSALYLCASSRGTGANQPQHFGDGTRLSIL.

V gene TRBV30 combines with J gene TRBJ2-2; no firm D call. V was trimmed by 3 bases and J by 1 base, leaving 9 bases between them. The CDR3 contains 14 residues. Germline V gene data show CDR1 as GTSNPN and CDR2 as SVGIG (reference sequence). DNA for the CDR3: TGTGCCTGGAGGTACCCAGGGAACACCGGGGAGCTGTTTTTT. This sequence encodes CAWRYPGNTGELFF.

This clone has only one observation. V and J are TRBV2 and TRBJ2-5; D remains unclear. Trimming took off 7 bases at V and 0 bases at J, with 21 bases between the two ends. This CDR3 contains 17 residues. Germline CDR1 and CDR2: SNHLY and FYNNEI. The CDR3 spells CASMAGGSRLDQETQYF. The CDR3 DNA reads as TGTGCCAGCATGGCTGGTGGTAGCCGACTTGACCAAGAGACCCAGTACTTC.

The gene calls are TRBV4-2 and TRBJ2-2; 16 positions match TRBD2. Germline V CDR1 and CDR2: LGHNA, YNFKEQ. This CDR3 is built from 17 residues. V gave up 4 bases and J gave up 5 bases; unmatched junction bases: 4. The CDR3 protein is CASSLLGLAGGTGELFF. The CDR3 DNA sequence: TGTGCCAGCAGCCTGTTGGGACTAGCGGGGGGGACCGGGGAGCTGTTTTTT.

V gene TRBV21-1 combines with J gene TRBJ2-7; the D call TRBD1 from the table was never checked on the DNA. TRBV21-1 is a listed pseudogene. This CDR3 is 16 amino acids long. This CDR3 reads CASSKRRQVESYEQYF. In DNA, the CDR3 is TGTGCCAGCAGCAAACGTCGACAGGTAGAATCCTACGAGCAGTACTTC.

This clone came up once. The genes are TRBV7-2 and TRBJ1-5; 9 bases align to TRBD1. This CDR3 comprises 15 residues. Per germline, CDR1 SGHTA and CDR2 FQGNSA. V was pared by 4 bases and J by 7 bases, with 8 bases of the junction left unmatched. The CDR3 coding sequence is TGTGCCAGCAGCTACACCACAGGGGGCGGGCAGCCCCAGCATTTT. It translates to CASSYTTGGGQPQHF.

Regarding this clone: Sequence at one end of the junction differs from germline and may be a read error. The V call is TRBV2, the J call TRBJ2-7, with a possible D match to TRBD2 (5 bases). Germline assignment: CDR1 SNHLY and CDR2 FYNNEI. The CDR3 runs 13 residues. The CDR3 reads CASSGGFSHEQYF. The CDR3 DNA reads TGTGCCAGCAGTGGAGGGTTCTCCCACGAGCAGTACTTC.

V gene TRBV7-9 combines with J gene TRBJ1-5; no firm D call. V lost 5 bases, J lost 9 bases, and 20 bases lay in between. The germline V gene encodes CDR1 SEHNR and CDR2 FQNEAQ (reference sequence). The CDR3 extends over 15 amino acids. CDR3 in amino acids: CASSPGSLGEGPQHF. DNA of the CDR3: TGTGCCAGCAGCCCAGGTTCTCTGGGAGAAGGGCCCCAGCATTTT.

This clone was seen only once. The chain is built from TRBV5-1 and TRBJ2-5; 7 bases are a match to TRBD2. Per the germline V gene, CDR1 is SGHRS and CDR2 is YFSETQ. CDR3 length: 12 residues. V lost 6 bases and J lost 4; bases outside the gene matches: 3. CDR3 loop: CASTPGGETQYF. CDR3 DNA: TGCGCCAGCACCCCGGGGGGAGAGACCCAGTACTTC. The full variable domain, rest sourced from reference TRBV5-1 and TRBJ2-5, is KAGVTQTPRYLIKTRGQQVTLSCSPISGHRSVSWYQQTPGQGLQFLFEYFSETQRNKGNFPGRFSGRQFSNSRSEMNVSTLELGDSALYLCASTPGGETQYFGPGTRLLVL.

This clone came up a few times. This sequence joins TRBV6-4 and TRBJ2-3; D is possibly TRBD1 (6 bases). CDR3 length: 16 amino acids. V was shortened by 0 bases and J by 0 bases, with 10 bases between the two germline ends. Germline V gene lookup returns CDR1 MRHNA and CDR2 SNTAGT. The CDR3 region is CASSDSQGSSTDTQYF. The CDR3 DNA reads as TGTGCCAGCAGTGACTCGCAGGGGTCTAGCACAGATACGCAGTATTTT.

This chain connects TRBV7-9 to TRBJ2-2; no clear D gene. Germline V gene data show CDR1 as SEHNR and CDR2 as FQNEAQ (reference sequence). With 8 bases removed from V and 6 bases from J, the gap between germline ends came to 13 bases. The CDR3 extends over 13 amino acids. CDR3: CASVPPGPGELFF. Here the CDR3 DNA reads TGTGCCAGCGTCCCCCCCGGTCCCGGGGAGCTGTTTTTT.

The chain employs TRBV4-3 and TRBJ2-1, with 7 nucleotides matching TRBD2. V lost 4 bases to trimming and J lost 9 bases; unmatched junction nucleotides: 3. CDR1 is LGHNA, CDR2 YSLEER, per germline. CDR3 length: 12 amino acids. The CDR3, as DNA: TGCGCCAGCAGCCCGGGGGGTCCTGAGCAGTTCTTC. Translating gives CASSPGGPEQFF.

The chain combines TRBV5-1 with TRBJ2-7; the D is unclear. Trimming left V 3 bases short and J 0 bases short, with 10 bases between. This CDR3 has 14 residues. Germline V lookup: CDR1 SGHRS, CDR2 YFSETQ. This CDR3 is CASSSRRVSYEQYF. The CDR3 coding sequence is TGCGCCAGCAGCTCGCGACGGGTCTCCTACGAGCAGTACTTC. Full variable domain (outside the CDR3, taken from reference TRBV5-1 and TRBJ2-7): KAGVTQTPRYLIKTRGQQVTLSCSPISGHRSVSWYQQTPGQGLQFLFEYFSETQRNKGNFPGRFSGRQFSNSRSEMNVSTLELGDSALYLCASSSRRVSYEQYFGPGTRLTVT.

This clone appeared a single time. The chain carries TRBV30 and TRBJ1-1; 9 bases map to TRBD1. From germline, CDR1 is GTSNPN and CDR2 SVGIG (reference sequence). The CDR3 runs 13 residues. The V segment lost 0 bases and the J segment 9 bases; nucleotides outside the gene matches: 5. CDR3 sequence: CAWSVGDRVQAFF. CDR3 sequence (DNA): TGTGCCTGGAGTGTAGGGGACAGGGTCCAAGCTTTCTTT.

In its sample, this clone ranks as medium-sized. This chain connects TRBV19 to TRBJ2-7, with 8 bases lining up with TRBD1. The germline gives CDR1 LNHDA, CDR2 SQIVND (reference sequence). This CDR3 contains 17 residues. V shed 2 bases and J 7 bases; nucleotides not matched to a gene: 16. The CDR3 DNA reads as TGTGCCAGTAGTATACGAGGACAGGGATCCCTTTCAGGGGAGCAGTACTTC. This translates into CASSIRGQGSLSGEQYF.

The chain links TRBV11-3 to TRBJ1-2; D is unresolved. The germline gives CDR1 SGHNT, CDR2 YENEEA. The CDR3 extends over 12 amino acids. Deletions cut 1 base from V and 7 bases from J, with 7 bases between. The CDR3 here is CASSLGSGGYTF. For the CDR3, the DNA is TGTGCCAGCAGCTTAGGCTCAGGTGGCTACACCTTC.

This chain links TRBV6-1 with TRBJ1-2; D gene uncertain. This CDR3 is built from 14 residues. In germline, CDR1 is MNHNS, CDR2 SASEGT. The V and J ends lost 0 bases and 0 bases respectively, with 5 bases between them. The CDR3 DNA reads TGTGCCAGCAGTGAAGCTAGTCCTAACTATGGCTACACCTTC. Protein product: CASSEASPNYGYTF.

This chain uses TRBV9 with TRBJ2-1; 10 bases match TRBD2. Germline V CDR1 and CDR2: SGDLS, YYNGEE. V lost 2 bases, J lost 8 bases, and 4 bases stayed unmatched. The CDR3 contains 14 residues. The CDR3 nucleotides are TGTGCCAGCAGCGTGAGCGGGGGGGCCGATGAGCAGTTCTTC. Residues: CASSVSGGADEQFF.